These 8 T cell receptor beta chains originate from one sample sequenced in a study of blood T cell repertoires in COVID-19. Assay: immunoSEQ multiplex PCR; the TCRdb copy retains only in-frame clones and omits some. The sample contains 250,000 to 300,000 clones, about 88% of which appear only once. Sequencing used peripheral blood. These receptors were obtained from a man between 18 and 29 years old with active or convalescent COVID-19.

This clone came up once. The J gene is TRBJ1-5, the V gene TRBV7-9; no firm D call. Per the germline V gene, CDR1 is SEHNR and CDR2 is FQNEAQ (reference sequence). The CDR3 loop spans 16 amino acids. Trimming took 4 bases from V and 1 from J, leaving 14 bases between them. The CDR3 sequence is CASSSTGFSSNQPQHF. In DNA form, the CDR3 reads TGTGCCAGCAGCTCCACCGGGTTTTCAAGCAATCAGCCCCAGCATTTT.

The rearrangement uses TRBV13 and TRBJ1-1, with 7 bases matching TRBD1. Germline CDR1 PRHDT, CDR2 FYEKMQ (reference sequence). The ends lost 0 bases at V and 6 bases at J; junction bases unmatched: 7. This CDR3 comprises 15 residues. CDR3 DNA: TGTGCCAGCAGCTTAGGTCCAGGGGGTAGGGCTGAAGCTTTCTTT. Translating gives CASSLGPGGRAEAFF.

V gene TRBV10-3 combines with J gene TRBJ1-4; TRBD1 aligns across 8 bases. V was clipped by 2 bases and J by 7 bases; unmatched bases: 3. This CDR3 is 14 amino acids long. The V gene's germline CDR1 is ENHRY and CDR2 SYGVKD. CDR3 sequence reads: CAISEGQGTEKLFF. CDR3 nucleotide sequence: TGTGCCATCAGTGAGGGACAGGGCACTGAAAAACTGTTTTTT.

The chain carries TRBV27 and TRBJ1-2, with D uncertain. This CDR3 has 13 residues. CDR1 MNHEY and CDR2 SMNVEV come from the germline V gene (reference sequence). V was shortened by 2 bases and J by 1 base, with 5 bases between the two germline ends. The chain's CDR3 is CASSLQVNYGYTF. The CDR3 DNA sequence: TGTGCCAGCAGTTTACAGGTTAACTATGGCTACACCTTC.

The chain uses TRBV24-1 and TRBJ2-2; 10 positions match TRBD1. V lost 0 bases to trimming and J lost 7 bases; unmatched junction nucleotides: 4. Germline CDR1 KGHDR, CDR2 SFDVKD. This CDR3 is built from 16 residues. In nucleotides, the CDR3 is TGTGCCACCAGTGATTTGGGACAGGGGGGCGTCGGGGAGCTGTTTTTT. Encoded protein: CATSDLGQGGVGELFF.

DNA for the CDR3: TGCAGTGCTAGTAGGGCAGGGCGCGCTTTCTTT. This translates into CSASRAGRAFF. The rearrangement links TRBV20-1 to TRBJ1-1, with D perhaps TRBD1 (5 bases). This CDR3 has 11 amino acids. Germline CDR1 DFQATT, CDR2 SNEGSKA (reference sequence). The ends were cut back, 3 bases at V and 11 bases at J, with 13 bases in the middle.

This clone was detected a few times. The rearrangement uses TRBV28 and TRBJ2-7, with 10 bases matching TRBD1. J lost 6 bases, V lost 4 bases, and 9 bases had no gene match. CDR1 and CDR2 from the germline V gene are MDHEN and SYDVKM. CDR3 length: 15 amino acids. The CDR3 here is CASSSPGTGAAEQYF. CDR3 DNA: TGTGCCAGCAGTTCCCCCGGGACAGGGGCTGCCGAGCAGTACTTC.

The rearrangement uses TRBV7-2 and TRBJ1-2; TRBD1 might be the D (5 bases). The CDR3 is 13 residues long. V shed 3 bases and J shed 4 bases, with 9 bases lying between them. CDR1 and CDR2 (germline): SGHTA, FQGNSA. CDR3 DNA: TGTGCCAGCAGCTTGGGACTCCCCTATGGCTACACCTTC. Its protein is CASSLGLPYGYTF.